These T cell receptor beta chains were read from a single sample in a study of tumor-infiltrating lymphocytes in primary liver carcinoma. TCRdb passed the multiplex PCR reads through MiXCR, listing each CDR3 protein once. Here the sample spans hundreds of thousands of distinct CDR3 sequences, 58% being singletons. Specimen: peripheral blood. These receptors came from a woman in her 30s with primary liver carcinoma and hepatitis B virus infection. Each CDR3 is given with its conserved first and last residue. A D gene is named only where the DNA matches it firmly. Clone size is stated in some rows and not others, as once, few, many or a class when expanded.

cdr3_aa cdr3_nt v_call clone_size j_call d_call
CANSLDQGVSKTEAFF TGTGCCAACAGCTTAGATCAGGGGGTATCGAAGACTGAAGCTTTCTTT TRBV11-3 once TRBJ1-1 TRBD1
CASIPQGARTEAFF TGTGCCAGCATACCCCAGGGGGCAAGGACTGAAGCTTTCTTT TRBV6-5 . TRBJ1-1 TRBD1
CASIQRGGTGYGYTF TGTGCCAGCATTCAAAGGGGGGGAACGGGCTATGGCTACACCTTC TRBV7-9 . TRBJ1-2 .
CASSEGTADLNQPQHF TGTGCCAGCAGTGAAGGGACCGCGGATTTAAATCAGCCCCAGCATTTT TRBV6-2/TRBV6-3 many TRBJ1-5 .
CAWIPQFSEGLWGTEAFF TGTGCCTGGATCCCCCAATTTTCTGAGGGCCTCTGGGGCACTGAAGCTTTCTTT TRBV30 . TRBJ1-1 .
CASSLSNWGGGNQPQHF TGTGCCAGTAGCTTATCCAATTGGGGGGGGGGCAATCAGCCCCAGCATTTT TRBV11-3 . TRBJ1-5 .
CAHAPSGGSSYEQNF TGTGCCCACGCCCCCTCGGGCGGTAGCTCCTACGAGCAGAACTTC TRBV6-6 . TRBJ2-7 .
CASARGAGYNEQFF TGTGCAAGCGCCCGCGGGGCAGGGTACAATGAGCAGTTCTTC TRBV6-5 . TRBJ2-1 .
CASSSEQGRSHEQYF TGTGCCAGCAGCTCCGAACAGGGCCGTTCCCACGAGCAGTACTTC TRBV11-2 . TRBJ2-7 .
CASSLAGGTGANVLTF TGTGCCAGCAGCTTGGCCGGGGGAACTGGGGCCAACGTCCTGACTTTC TRBV5-5 . TRBJ2-6 .
CASSLRGARGTEAFF TGTGCCAGCAGTTTAAGGGGGGCGAGGGGCACTGAAGCTTTCTTT TRBV12-3/TRBV12-4 few TRBJ1-1 .
CASSLLMPDTQYF TGTGCCAGCAGCCTCCTGATGCCAGATACGCAGTATTTT TRBV7-9 . TRBJ2-3 .
CASRPTSGTTGELFF TGTGCCAGCAGGCCGACTAGCGGTACCACCGGGGAGCTGTTTTTT TRBV6-6 . TRBJ2-2 TRBD2
CASSYKWGALTPLHF TGTGCCAGCAGTTACAAGTGGGGGGCCCTGACACCCCTCCACTTT TRBV6-5 few TRBJ1-6 .
CASSLLQGTNGELFF TGCGCCAGCAGCCTACTACAGGGAACGAACGGGGAGCTGTTTTTT TRBV5-1 . TRBJ2-2 .
CASSFIGSNQPQHF TGTGCCAGCAGTTTTATCGGTAGCAATCAGCCCCAGCATTTT TRBV12-3/TRBV12-4 few TRBJ1-5 .
CSVAEGGETQYF TGCAGCGTTGCAGAGGGTGGAGAAACCCAGTACTTC TRBV29-1 . TRBJ2-5 .
CANSPNPGVQYF TGTGCCAACAGTCCCAACCCTGGGGTGCAGTACTTC TRBV12-3/TRBV12-4 once TRBJ2-7 .
CASSYRLAGEDEQFF TGTGCCAGCAGTTACCGTCTAGCGGGAGAAGATGAGCAGTTCTTC TRBV6-5 . TRBJ2-1 TRBD2
CASSLQVNTGELFF TGTGCCAGCAGTTTACAGGTGAACACCGGGGAGCTGTTTTTT TRBV12-3/TRBV12-4 many TRBJ2-2 .
CVSSQDHTRHNEKLFF TGCGTCAGCAGCCAAGATCACACGCGGCATAATGAAAAACTGTTTTTT TRBV4-1 . TRBJ1-4 .
CASSRTSRPSYNGQFF TGCGCCAGCAGTAGGACTAGCAGACCTTCCTACAATGGGCAGTTCTTC TRBV10-1 . TRBJ2-1 TRBD2
CTSSFVGLAGVAVYNEQFF TGTACCAGCAGTTTCGTCGGCCTAGCGGGAGTCGCGGTCTACAATGAGCAGTTCTTC TRBV12-3/TRBV12-4 once TRBJ2-1 TRBD2
CASGLILGLNSPLHF TGTGCCAGCGGCTTGATTTTAGGGCTCAATTCACCCCTCCACTTT TRBV11-2 . TRBJ1-6 .
CASSSTFDRGPHTGELFF TGTGCCAGCAGCTCAACCTTTGACAGGGGGCCTCACACCGGGGAGCTGTTTTTT TRBV6-2/TRBV6-3 . TRBJ2-2 TRBD1
CASRDRGGDYGYTF TGTGCCAGTAGAGACAGAGGAGGGGACTATGGCTACACCTTC TRBV19 . TRBJ1-2 .
CASSPGTGDMETQYF TGTGCCAGCAGCCCCGGGACAGGGGACATGGAGACCCAGTACTTC TRBV12-3/TRBV12-4 few TRBJ2-5 TRBD1
CASSLEGLAGYNERFF TGTGCCAGCAGCTTAGAAGGACTAGCGGGATACAATGAGCGGTTCTTC TRBV7-9 . TRBJ2-1 TRBD2
CASSLLMTQYF TGTGCCAGCAGCTTGCTTATGACCCAGTACTTC TRBV11-2 . TRBJ2-5 .
CAGSLKSLFVGNTIYF TGTGCCGGCAGCTTGAAAAGTCTCTTTGTGGGAAACACCATATATTTT TRBV5-6 . TRBJ1-3 .
CVSSYISGNTGELFF TGTGTCAGCAGTTATATTAGCGGGAACACCGGGGAGCTGTTTTTT TRBV6-6 . TRBJ2-2 .
CASSPGPFNEQFF TGTGCCAGCAGCCCGGGACCCTTCAATGAGCAGTTCTTC TRBV11-3 many TRBJ2-1 .
CASSTTGTGGAETQYF TGCGCCAGCAGCACTACCGGGACAGGGGGCGCGGAGACCCAGTACTTC TRBV5-1 many TRBJ2-5 TRBD1
CASSLGGTSGTQYF TGTGCCAGCAGCTTGGGGGGAACCTCCGGGACGCAGTATTTT TRBV11-2 many TRBJ2-3 .
CASGQEAGDYGYTF TGCGCCAGCGGCCAAGAGGCCGGCGACTATGGCTACACCTTC TRBV4-1 . TRBJ1-2 .
CNVLPPGFAGEQFF TGCAATGTTTTACCCCCCGGGTTTGCTGGTGAGCAGTTCTTC TRBV29-1 . TRBJ2-1 .
CAWSPPFLSTDTQYF TGTGCCTGGAGTCCCCCTTTTCTGAGCACAGATACGCAGTATTTT TRBV30 few TRBJ2-3 .
CASRKQREVVNEQFF TGTGCCAGCAGGAAACAGCGGGAGGTTGTGAATGAGCAGTTCTTC TRBV6-1 . TRBJ2-1 TRBD2
CSVRTGRGEQYF TGCAGCGTCCGGACAGGGAGGGGCGAGCAGTACTTC TRBV29-1 many TRBJ2-7 .
CASRLLAGGYEQYF TGTGCCAGCAGGCTTCTAGCGGGAGGCTACGAGCAGTACTTC TRBV11-2 many TRBJ2-7 TRBD2
CASSGMTGSLFF TGTGCCAGCAGTGGGATGACAGGGAGTCTGTTCTTC TRBV11-2 . TRBJ2-1 TRBD1
CASSQARWGIEAFF TGTGCCAGCAGCCAAGCCCGATGGGGGATTGAAGCTTTCTTT TRBV4-2 . TRBJ1-1 .
CSVGGIGTHNEQFF TGCAGCGTTGGAGGGATCGGGACACACAATGAGCAGTTCTTC TRBV29-1 many TRBJ2-1 .
CASSQEVGTGLAKDIQYF TGCGCCAGCAGCCAAGAAGTGGGGACAGGGTTAGCCAAAGACATTCAGTACTTC TRBV4-3 . TRBJ2-4 TRBD1
CAISETPNYGYTF TGTGCCATCAGTGAGACACCTAACTATGGCTACACCTTC TRBV10-3 few TRBJ1-2 .
CASSSGFNTEAFF TGCGCCAGCAGTTCGGGATTTAACACTGAAGCTTTCTTT TRBV4-3 . TRBJ1-1 .
CASRPQGAVGTGELFF TGTGCCAGCAGGCCACAGGGGGCGGTAGGCACCGGGGAGCTGTTTTTT TRBV6-5 . TRBJ2-2 TRBD1
CASSYMGMTSGSPGEQLF TGTGCCAGCAGTTACATGGGGATGACTAGCGGGAGTCCGGGTGAGCAGCTCTTC TRBV6-2/TRBV6-3 . TRBJ2-1 TRBD2
CASNAGDHSYNEQFF TGTGCCAGCAACGCAGGGGATCACTCCTACAATGAGCAGTTCTTC TRBV11-3 . TRBJ2-1 .
CASCTDRGAGGYTF TGTGCCAGCTGTACTGACAGGGGAGCGGGTGGCTACACCTTC TRBV12-3/TRBV12-4 . TRBJ1-2 TRBD1
CASTSGTLIGGYTF TGTGCCAGCACCTCCGGGACACTAATCGGAGGCTACACCTTC TRBV6-5 few TRBJ1-2 .
CASSLTGNEQFF TGTGCCAGCAGCCTCACCGGGAATGAGCAGTTCTTC TRBV6-5 many TRBJ2-1 .